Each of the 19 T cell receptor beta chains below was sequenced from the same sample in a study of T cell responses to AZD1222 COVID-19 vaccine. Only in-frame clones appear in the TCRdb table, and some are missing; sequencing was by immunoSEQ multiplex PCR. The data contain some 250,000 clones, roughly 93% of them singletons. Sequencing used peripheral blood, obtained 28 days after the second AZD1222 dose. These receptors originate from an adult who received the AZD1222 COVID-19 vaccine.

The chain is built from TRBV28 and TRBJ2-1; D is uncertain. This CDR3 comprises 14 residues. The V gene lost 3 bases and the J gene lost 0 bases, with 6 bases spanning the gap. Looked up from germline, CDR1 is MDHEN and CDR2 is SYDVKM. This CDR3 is CASSFLSSYNEQFF. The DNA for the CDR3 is TGTGCCAGCAGTTTTTTAAGCTCCTACAATGAGCAGTTCTTC.

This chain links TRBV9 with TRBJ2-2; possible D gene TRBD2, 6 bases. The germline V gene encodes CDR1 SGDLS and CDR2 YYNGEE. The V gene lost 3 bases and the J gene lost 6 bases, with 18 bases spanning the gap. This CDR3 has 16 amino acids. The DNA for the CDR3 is TGTGCCAGCAGCGCGCAGGAGCGGGCCGCCTCCGGGGAGCTGTTTTTT. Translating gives CASSAQERAASGELFF.

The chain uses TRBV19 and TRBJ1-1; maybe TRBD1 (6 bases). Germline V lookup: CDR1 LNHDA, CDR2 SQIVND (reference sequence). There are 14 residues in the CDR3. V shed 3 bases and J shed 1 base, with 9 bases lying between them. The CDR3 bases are TGTGCCAGTAGTATTAGGGGGAAGAACACTGAAGCTTTCTTT. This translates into CASSIRGKNTEAFF.

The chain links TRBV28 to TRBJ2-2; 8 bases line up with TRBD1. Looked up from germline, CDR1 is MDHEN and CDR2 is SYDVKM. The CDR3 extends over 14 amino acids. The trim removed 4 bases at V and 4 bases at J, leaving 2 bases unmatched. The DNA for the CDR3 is TGTGCCAGCAGTTCGACAGGGGCCACCGGGGAGCTGTTTTTT. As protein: CASSSTGATGELFF.

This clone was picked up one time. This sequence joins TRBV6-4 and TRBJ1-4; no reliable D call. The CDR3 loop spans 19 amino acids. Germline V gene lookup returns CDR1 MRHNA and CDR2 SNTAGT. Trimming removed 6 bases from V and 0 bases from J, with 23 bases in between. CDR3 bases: TGTGCCAGCAGCCTTCTATTGAAGGACGTAGGGACAACTAATGAAAAACTGTTTTTT. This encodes CASSLLLKDVGTTNEKLFF.

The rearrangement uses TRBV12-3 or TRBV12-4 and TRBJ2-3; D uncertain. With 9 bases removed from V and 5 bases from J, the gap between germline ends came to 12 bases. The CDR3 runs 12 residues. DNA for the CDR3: TGTGCCAGTAGGCGATTCGGAGATACGCAGTATTTT. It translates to CASRRFGDTQYF.

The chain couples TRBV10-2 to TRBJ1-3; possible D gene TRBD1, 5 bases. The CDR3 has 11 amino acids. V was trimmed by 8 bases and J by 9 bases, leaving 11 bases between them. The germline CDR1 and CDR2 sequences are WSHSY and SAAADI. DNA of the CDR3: TGCGCCAGCCTAGGGGACGCCACCATATATTTT. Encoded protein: CASLGDATIYF.

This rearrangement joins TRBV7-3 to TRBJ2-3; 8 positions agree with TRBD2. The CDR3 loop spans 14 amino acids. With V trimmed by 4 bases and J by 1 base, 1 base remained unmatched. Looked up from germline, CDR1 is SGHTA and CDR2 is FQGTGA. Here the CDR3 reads CASSSGRGTDTQYF. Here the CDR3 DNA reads TGTGCCAGCAGCTCCGGGAGGGGCACAGATACGCAGTATTTT.

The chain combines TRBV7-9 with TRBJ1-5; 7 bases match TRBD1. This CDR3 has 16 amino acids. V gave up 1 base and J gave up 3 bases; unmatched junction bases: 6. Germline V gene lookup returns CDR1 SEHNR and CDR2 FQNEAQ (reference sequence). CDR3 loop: CASSLGGQILNQPQHF. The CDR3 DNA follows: TGTGCCAGCAGCTTAGGGGGACAGATACTCAATCAGCCCCAGCATTTT.

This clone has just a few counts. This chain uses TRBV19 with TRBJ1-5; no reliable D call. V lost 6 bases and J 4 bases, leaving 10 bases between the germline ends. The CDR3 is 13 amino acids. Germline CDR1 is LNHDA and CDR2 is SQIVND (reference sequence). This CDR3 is CASRRSLNQPQHF. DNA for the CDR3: TGTGCCAGTAGGAGATCTTTGAATCAGCCCCAGCATTTT.

Here the CDR3 reads CASRWTGPIGGYTF. The CDR3 coding sequence is TGTGCCAGCAGATGGACAGGGCCCATTGGGGGCTACACCTTC. This rearrangement joins TRBV2 to TRBJ1-2; 8 bases map to TRBD1. The CDR3 covers 14 residues. V shed 6 bases, J shed 8 bases, and the junction held 11 bases outside the gene matches. The germline V gene has CDR1 SNHLY and CDR2 FYNNEI.

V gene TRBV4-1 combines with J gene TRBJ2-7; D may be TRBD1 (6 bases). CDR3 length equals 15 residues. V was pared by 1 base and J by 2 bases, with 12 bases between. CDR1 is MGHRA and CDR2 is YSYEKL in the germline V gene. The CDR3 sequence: CASSQGTTGPYEQYF. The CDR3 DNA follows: TGCGCCAGCAGCCAAGGAACGACAGGCCCCTACGAGCAGTACTTC.

CDR3 in amino acids: CASSRPAQPQHF. In DNA, the CDR3 is TGTGCCAGCAGCCGTCCGGCTCAGCCCCAGCATTTT. This chain links TRBV28 with TRBJ1-5, with D unresolved. The V end lost 6 bases, the J end lost 6 bases, and 9 bases lay between the germline ends. The CDR3 runs to 12 residues. The germline gives CDR1 MDHEN, CDR2 SYDVKM.

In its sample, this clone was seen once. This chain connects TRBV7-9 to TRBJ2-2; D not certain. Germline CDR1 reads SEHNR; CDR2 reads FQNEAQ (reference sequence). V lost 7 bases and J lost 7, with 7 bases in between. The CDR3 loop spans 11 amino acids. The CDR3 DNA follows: TGTGCCAGCACCGAGAGCGGGGAGCTGTTTTTT. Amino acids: CASTESGELFF.

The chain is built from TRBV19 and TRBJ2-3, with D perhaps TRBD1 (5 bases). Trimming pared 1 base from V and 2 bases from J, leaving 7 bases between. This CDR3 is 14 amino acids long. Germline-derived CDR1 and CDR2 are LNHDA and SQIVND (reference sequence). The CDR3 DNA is TGTGCCAGTAGTATAGGGGGCCCCACAGATACGCAGTATTTT. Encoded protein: CASSIGGPTDTQYF.

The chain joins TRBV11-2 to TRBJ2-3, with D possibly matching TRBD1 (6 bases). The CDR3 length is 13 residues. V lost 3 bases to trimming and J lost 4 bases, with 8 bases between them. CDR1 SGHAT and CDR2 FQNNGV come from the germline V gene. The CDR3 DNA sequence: TGTGCCAGCAGCTTCTCAGGGGCAGATACGCAGTATTTT. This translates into CASSFSGADTQYF. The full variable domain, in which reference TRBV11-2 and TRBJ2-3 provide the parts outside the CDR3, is EAGVAQSPRYKIIEKRQSVAFWCNPISGHATLYWYQQILGQGPKLLIQFQNNGVVDDSQLPKDRFSAERLKGVDSTLKIQPAKLEDSAVYLCASSFSGADTQYFGPGTRLTVL.

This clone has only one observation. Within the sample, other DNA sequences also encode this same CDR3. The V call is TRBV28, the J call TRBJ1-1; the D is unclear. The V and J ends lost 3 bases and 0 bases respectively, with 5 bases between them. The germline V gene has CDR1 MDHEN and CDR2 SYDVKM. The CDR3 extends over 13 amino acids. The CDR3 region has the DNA TGTGCCAGCAGTTTTCCCTTGAACACTGAAGCTTTCTTT. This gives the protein CASSFPLNTEAFF.

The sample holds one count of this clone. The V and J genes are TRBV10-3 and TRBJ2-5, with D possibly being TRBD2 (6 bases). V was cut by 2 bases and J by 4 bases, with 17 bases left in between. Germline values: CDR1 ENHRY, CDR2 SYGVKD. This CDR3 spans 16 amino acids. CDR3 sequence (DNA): TGTGCCATCAGTGAGCCTGGTGGAGGGATCACAGAGACCCAGTACTTC. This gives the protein CAISEPGGGITETQYF.

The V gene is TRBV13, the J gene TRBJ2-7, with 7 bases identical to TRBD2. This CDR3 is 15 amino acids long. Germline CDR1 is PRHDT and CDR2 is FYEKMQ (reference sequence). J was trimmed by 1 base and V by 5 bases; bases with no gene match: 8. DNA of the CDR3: TGTGCCAGCAGCCGAGGGGCGGGAGCATCCTACGAGCAGTACTTC. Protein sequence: CASSRGAGASYEQYF.